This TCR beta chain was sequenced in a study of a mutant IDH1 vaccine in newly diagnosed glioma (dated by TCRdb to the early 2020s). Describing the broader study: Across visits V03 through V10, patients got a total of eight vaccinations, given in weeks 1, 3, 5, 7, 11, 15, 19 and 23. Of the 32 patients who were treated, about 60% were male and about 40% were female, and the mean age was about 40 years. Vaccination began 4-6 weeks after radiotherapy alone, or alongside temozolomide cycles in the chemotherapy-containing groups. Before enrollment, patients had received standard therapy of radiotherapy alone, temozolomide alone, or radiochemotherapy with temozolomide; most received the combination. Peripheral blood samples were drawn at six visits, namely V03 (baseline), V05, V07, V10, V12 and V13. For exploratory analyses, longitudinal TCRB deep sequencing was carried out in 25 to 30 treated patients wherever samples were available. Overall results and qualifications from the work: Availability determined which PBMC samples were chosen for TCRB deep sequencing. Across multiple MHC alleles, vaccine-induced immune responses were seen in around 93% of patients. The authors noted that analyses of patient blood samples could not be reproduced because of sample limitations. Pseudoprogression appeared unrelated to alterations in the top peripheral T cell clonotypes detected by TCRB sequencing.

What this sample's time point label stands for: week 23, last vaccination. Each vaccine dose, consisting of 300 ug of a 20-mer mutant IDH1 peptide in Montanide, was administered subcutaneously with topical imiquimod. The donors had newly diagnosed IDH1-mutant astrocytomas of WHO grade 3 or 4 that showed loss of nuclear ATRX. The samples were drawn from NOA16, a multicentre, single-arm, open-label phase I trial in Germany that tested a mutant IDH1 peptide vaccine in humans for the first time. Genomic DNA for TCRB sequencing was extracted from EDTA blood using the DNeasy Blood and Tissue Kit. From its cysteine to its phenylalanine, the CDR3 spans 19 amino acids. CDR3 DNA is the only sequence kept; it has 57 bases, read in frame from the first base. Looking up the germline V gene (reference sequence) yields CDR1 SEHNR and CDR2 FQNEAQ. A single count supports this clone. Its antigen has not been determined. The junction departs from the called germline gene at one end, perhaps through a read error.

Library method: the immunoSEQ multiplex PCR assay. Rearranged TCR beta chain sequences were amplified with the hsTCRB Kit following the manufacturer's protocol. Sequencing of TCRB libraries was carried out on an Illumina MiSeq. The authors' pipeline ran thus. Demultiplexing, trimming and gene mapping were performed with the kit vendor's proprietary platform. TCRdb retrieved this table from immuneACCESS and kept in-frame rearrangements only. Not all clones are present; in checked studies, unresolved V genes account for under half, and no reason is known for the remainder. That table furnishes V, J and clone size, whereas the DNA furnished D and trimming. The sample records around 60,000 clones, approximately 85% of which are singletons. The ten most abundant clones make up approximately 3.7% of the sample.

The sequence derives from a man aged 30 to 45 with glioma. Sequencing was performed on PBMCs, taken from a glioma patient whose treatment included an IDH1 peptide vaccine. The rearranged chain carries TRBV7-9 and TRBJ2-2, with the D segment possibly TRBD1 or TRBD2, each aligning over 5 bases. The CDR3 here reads CASSDLLGTDTASTGERFF. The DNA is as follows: TGTGCCAGCAGCGACTTACTCGGGACGGATACTGCGAGCACCGGGGAGCGGTTTTTT.